Sequencing of this T cell receptor beta chain was carried out in a study of cytomegalovirus exposure and HLA in healthy donors. Notes on the study in general: It was reportedly the case that the classifier diagnosed cytomegalovirus status with high specificity and sensitivity. One later analysis reportedly identified an Asian-associated ancestry cluster that showed fewer N-insertions than the approximately 700-donor mean. Altogether, about 160 TCR beta chains were recorded as cytomegalovirus-associated.

Concerning this clone itself: Antigen unknown.

V dropped 1 base and J dropped 8; count of bases not matched to a gene: 12. Germline V gene data show CDR1 as LGHNA and CDR2 as YSLEER. This CDR3 has 16 amino acids. The study ran its PCR with 60 Vbeta and 13 Jbeta primers. Measured with immunoSEQ multiplex PCR; TCRdb has only the in-frame clones, and not every one. The repertoire table contains about 88,000 clones. The chain recombines TRBV4-3 with TRBJ1-2; 8 bases match TRBD1. This TCR was recovered from a girl aged 10-17 years in good health and CMV-seropositive. The sample taken for sequencing was PBMCs. The CDR3 loop is CASSQGVGTGSWGYTF. CDR3 DNA: TGCGCCAGCAGCCAAGGCGTGGGGACAGGCTCTTGGGGCTACACCTTC.